The clone carrying this T cell receptor (beta chain) ranks as large (0.1 to 1%). The sample comes from a study of cytotoxic CD8 clonotypes in ibrutinib-treated CLL. Across the whole study: Patients gave response samples after a median about eleven months of treatment, range 6 to 36.

Trimming took 2 bases from V and 3 from J, leaving 10 bases between them. CDR1 and CDR2 (germline): SGHVS, FQNEAQ. The CDR3 contains 14 residues. Measured with immunoSEQ multiplex PCR; TCRdb has only the in-frame clones, and not every one. The sample includes more than 12,000 clones, over 50% of them seen just once. The chain combines TRBV7-8 with TRBJ1-2; no clear D. Material: PBMCs, obtained at a roughly 22-month disease-progression time point, from a patient treated with ibrutinib. The source is a human donor with chronic lymphocytic leukemia. DNA for the CDR3: TGTGCCAGCAGCTTATCAGGTTTAGACTATGGCTACACCTTC. Translation: CASSLSGLDYGYTF. Full variable domain (outside the CDR3, taken from reference TRBV7-8 and TRBJ1-2): GAGVSQSPRYKVAKRGQDVALRCDPISGHVSLFWYQQALGQGPEFLTYFQNEAQLDKSGLPSDRFFAERPEGSVSTLKIQRTQQEDSAVYLCASSLSGLDYGYTFGSGTRLTVV.